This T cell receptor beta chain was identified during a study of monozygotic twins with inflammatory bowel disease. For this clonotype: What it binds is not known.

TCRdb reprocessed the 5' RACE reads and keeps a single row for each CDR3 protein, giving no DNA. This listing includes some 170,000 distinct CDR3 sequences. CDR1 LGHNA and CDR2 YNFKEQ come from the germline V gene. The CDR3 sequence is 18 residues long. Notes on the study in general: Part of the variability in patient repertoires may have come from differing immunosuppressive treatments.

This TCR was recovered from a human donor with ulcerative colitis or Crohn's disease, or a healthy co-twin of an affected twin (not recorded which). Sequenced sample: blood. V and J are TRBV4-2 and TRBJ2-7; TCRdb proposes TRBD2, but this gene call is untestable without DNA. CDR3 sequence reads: CASSQEVGLAGGPYEQYF.